Sequencing of this T cell receptor beta chain was carried out in a study of T cells in Graves' hyperthyroidism and ophthalmopathy. This clonotype was picked up many times. The TCR beta CDR3 regions underwent amplification using RNA transcripts as the source. Initially, a first-round RT-PCR of the TCR CDR3 employed the HTBI primer set. TCRdb re-analysed the multiplex PCR reads in MiXCR, keeping a single row per CDR3 protein. The table records 200,000 to 250,000 distinct CDR3 sequences, about 17% of them present only once. CDR3 length: 14 residues. The V and J ends lost 10 bases and 0 bases respectively, with 16 bases between them. Germline loops: CDR1 MNHEY, CDR2 SVGEGT.

The material sequenced was blood. The source is a woman aged 18-29 years with Graves' ophthalmopathy. This chain connects TRBV6-2 or TRBV6-3 to TRBJ2-7, with D tentatively TRBD1 or TRBD2 (5 bases each). CDR3 sequence: CATTAEKYSYEQYF. The CDR3, as DNA: TGTGCCACGACAGCGGAGAAATACTCCTACGAGCAGTACTTC.